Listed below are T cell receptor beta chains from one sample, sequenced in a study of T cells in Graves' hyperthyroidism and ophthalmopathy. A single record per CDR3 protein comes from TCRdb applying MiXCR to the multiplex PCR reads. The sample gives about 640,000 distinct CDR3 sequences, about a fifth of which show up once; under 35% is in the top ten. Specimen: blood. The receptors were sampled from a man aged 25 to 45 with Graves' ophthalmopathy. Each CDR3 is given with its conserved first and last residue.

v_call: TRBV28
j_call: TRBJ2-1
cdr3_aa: CASTSGPELYNEQFF

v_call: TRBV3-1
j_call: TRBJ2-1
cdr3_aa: CASSQVESRKQFF

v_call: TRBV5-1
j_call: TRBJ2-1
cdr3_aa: CASSSGWDGDNEQFF

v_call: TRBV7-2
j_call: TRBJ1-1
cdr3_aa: CASSLKGILNTEAFF

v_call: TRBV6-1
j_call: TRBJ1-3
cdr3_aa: CASRDGTVSGNTIYF

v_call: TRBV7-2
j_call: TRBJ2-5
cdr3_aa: CASSLIAETQYF

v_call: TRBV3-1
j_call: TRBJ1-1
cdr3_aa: CASSQVWQMNTEAFF

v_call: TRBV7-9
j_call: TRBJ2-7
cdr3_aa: CASSSKTGGDFYEQYF

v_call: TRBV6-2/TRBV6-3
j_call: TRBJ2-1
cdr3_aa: CASSSPGLAGVGNNEQFF

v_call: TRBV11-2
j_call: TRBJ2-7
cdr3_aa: CASSLRPTNEQYF

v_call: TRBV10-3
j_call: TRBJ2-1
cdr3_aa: CAIMGTTYNEQFF

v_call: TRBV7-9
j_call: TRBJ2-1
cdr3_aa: CASSTHTDSYNEQFF

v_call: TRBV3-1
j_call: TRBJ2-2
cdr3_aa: CASSQAGTGELFF